The 29 T cell receptor beta chains presented below share a single source sample, sequenced in a study of cytomegalovirus exposure and HLA in healthy donors. Amplification used 60 Vbeta primers and 13 Jbeta primers. Sequenced by immunoSEQ multiplex PCR; TCRdb stores in-frame clones only, minus some. The sample records approximately 130,000 clones, roughly 77% being singletons. The sequenced sample was PBMCs. The source is a man aged 40-50 years in good health and CMV-seronegative.

The chain is built from TRBV9 and TRBJ1-1, with D possibly TRBD1 on 6 matching bases. Trimming pared 0 bases from V and 2 bases from J, leaving 8 bases between. Germline V lookup: CDR1 SGDLS, CDR2 YYNGEE. This CDR3 is 14 amino acids long. The CDR3 region has the DNA TGTGCCAGCAGCGTAGTGGGGGCTAACACTGAAGCTTTCTTT. Encoded protein: CASSVVGANTEAFF.

Comments on this clone: One junction end disagrees with the germline gene, perhaps due to a read error. V and J are TRBV2 and TRBJ2-5; possibly TRBD1 for D (6 bases). The CDR3 has 14 residues. CDR1 is SNHLY, CDR2 FYNNEI, per germline. CDR3 coding DNA: TGTGCCAGCTGCCCTGTTGGGGGCAGAGAGGCCCAGTACTTC. It is translated as CASCPVGGREAQYF. The entire variable domain, with the rest obtained from reference TRBV2 and TRBJ2-5, is as follows: EPEVTQTPSHQVTQMGQEVILRCVPISNHLYFYWYRQILGQKVEFLVSFYNNEISEKSEIFDDQFSVERPDGSNFTLKIRSTKLEDSAMYFCASCPVGGREAQYFGPGTRLLVL.

This chain links TRBV30 with TRBJ1-5; D call uncertain. CDR1 is GTSNPN and CDR2 is SVGIG in the germline V gene (reference sequence). The CDR3 covers 14 residues. Trimming removed 0 bases at V and 2 bases at J, with 8 bases between. CDR3 bases: TGTGCCTGGAGTGTACGGGGTCGCAATCAGCCCCAGCATTTT. Translated: CAWSVRGRNQPQHF.

This clone has more than one count but fewer than ten. This rearrangement joins TRBV2 to TRBJ2-7, with 8 bases aligning to TRBD2. After removal of 11 bases from V and 4 bases from J, the junction contained 16 bases not matched to a gene. This CDR3 contains 15 residues. Germline loops: CDR1 SNHLY, CDR2 FYNNEI. CDR3 in DNA: TGTGCCGAAGGGGGGGCTAGCGGGTCTAGGTACGAGCAGTACTTC. Translation gives CAEGGASGSRYEQYF.

This clone was detected a few times. The chain recombines TRBV6-5 with TRBJ1-2; the match to TRBD1 covers 8 bases. CDR1 MNHEY and CDR2 SVGAGI come from the germline V gene. After removal of 4 bases from V and 2 bases from J, the junction contained 3 bases not matched to a gene. The CDR3 is 14 amino acids. The CDR3 loop is CASSSQGANYGYTF. CDR3 in DNA: TGTGCCAGCAGTTCGCAGGGGGCGAACTATGGCTACACCTTC.

The DNA of the CDR3 is TGTGCCAGCAGCTCGGGACAGGGGGACGGCTATGGCTACACCTTC. This gives the protein CASSSGQGDGYGYTF. V is TRBV7-9 and J is TRBJ1-2; TRBD1 aligns across 11 bases. Germline CDR1 is SEHNR and CDR2 is FQNEAQ (reference sequence). V was clipped by 4 bases and J by 4 bases; unmatched bases: 5. The CDR3 is made up of 15 amino acids. The full variable domain, its missing parts supplied by reference TRBV7-9 and TRBJ1-2, is DTGVSQNPRHKITKRGQNVTFRCDPISEHNRLYWYRQTLGQGPEFLTYFQNEAQLEKSRLLSDRFSAERPKGSFSTLEIQRTEQGDSAMYLCASSSGQGDGYGYTFGSGTRLTVV.

This clone was seen once. The rearrangement links TRBV5-1 to TRBJ1-4; TRBD1 aligns across 7 bases. Germline V gives CDR1 SGHRS, CDR2 YFSETQ. The CDR3 covers 15 residues. V lost 0 bases, J lost 8 bases, and 7 bases stayed unmatched. This CDR3 reads CASSLGVTGREKLFF. The CDR3 region has the DNA TGCGCCAGCAGCTTGGGGGTGACAGGGCGGGAAAAACTGTTTTTT.

The rearrangement links TRBV19 to TRBJ2-2; 7 bases are shared with TRBD1. Germline CDR1 and CDR2: LNHDA and SQIVND (reference sequence). The junction had 9 bases not matched to a gene; V was cut back by 4 bases and J by 7 bases. There are 15 residues in the CDR3. The CDR3 reads CASSKPGQRIGELFF. As DNA, the CDR3 is TGTGCCAGTAGTAAACCGGGACAGAGGATCGGGGAGCTGTTTTTT. Together with reference TRBV19 and TRBJ2-2, the CDR3 gives the full variable domain: DGGITQSPKYLFRKEGQNVTLSCEQNLNHDAMYWYRQDPGQGLRLIYYSQIVNDFQKGDIAEGYSVSREKKESFPLTVTSAQKNPTAFYLCASSKPGQRIGELFFGEGSRLTVL.

V is TRBV7-8 and J is TRBJ1-4; TRBD1 is a possible D gene (6 bases). V dropped 1 base and J dropped 0 bases, with 9 bases sitting between them. The CDR3 sequence is 16 residues long. Germline CDR1 SGHVS, CDR2 FQNEAQ. The CDR3 coding sequence is TGTGCCAGCAGCTTAGTGGGACATTCAACTAATGAAAAACTGTTTTTT. It yields the protein CASSLVGHSTNEKLFF.

In its sample, this clone was seen once. This chain uses TRBV10-2 with TRBJ1-1; possibly TRBD1 for D (6 bases). In germline, CDR1 is WSHSY, CDR2 SAAADI. With 4 bases removed from V and 4 bases from J, the gap between germline ends came to 10 bases. The CDR3 contains 13 residues. CDR3 amino acids: CASSVFRGTEAFF. For the CDR3, the DNA is TGCGCCAGCAGTGTATTCAGGGGCACTGAAGCTTTCTTT.

This clone was recorded only once. V is TRBV4-3 and J is TRBJ2-5; 10 bases map to TRBD1. The CDR3 runs to 15 residues. Trimming took 4 bases from V and 5 from J; bases not matched to a gene: 7. CDR1 and CDR2 (germline): LGHNA, YSLEER. CDR3 bases: TGCGCCAGCAGCCCGGGACAGGGGTTGGGGGAGACCCAGTACTTC. This gives the protein CASSPGQGLGETQYF.

The genes are TRBV7-2 and TRBJ2-3, with TRBD2 matching over 8 bases. Looked up from germline, CDR1 is SGHTA and CDR2 is FQGNSA. After removal of 2 bases from V and 0 bases from J, the junction contained 1 base not matched to a gene. The CDR3 spans 15 residues. The CDR3 DNA sequence: TGTGCCAGCAGCTTACGCGGGGGGAGCACAGATACGCAGTATTTT. Its protein product is CASSLRGGSTDTQYF.

This chain uses TRBV6-1 with TRBJ1-5; D remains ambiguous. The CDR3 is made up of 13 amino acids. CDR1 and CDR2 (germline): MNHNS, SASEGT. The V and J ends lost 6 bases and 4 bases respectively, with 10 bases between them. The DNA of the CDR3 is TGTGCCAGCAGCTATGAACAGAATCAGCCCCAGCATTTT. The encoded protein is CASSYEQNQPQHF.

This clone has just a few counts. The rearrangement joins TRBV10-3 to TRBJ2-5, with a weak D call TRBD1 (6 bases). CDR1 is ENHRY, CDR2 SYGVKD, per germline. V was pared by 6 bases and J by 2 bases, with 10 bases between. This CDR3 region has 13 residues. CDR3 nucleotides: TGTGCCATCAGATCGGGACAACAAGAGACCCAGTACTTC. It specifies CAIRSGQQETQYF.

The rearrangement joins TRBV19 to TRBJ1-4; D gene ambiguous. V shed 6 bases and J shed 0 bases, with 5 bases lying between them. This CDR3 comprises 13 residues. Germline V gene data show CDR1 as LNHDA and CDR2 as SQIVND (reference sequence). In DNA form, the CDR3 reads TGTGCCAGTAGACAGACAACTAATGAAAAACTGTTTTTT. This sequence encodes CASRQTTNEKLFF.

The CDR3 loop is CSAGQGQPQHF. CDR3 coding DNA: TGCAGTGCTGGCCAGGGACAGCCCCAGCATTTT. This chain connects TRBV20-1 to TRBJ1-5; D is possibly TRBD1 (5 bases). This CDR3 has 11 residues. V shed 5 bases and J shed 7 bases, with 9 bases lying between them. Germline CDR1 reads DFQATT; CDR2 reads SNEGSKA (reference sequence).

This clone came up a few times. The chain uses TRBV6-1 and TRBJ2-6; D unresolved. Germline lookup yields CDR1 MNHNS and CDR2 SASEGT. CDR3 length: 15 residues. The V end lost 11 bases, the J end lost 3 bases, and 17 bases lay between the germline ends. The CDR3 DNA reads as TGTGCCGCCCAGGCCCTTTTAGGTGGGGCCAACGTCCTGACTTTC. Residues: CAAQALLGGANVLTF.

The chain carries TRBV4-2 and TRBJ2-2; 11 nucleotides align to TRBD2. CDR3 length: 18 residues. V lost 1 base, J lost 7 bases, and 11 bases stayed unmatched. Germline lookup yields CDR1 LGHNA and CDR2 YNFKEQ. CDR3 sequence reads: CASSQAQLAGVIVGELFF. For the CDR3, the DNA is TGTGCCAGCAGCCAAGCTCAACTAGCGGGAGTGATAGTCGGGGAGCTGTTTTTT.

The gene calls are TRBV10-3 and TRBJ2-2; TRBD1 aligns across 10 bases. Germline values: CDR1 ENHRY, CDR2 SYGVKD. Trimming at V came to 7 bases and at J to 5 bases, leaving 7 bases not matched to a gene. The CDR3 length is 15 residues. The CDR3 bases are TGTGCCATCAATCGGGGACAGGGGCGTACCGGGGAGCTGTTTTTT. It yields the protein CAINRGQGRTGELFF.

This clone was detected a few times. This chain links TRBV4-3 with TRBJ2-6; D might be TRBD1 (5 bases). The CDR3 is 17 residues long. V lost 0 bases and J 8 bases, leaving 17 bases between the germline ends. Germline values: CDR1 LGHNA, CDR2 YSLEER. The DNA of the CDR3 is TGCGCCAGCAGCCAAGACGTCCCTGGCAGGGTCCCCAACGTCCTGACTTTC. It is translated as CASSQDVPGRVPNVLTF.

CDR3 sequence (DNA): TGTGCCAGCAGTGACTCTCTCCTAGCGGTAAACATTCAGTACTTC. As protein: CASSDSLLAVNIQYF. The chain employs TRBV6-4 and TRBJ2-4; 7 bases agree with TRBD2. Germline values: CDR1 MRHNA, CDR2 SNTAGT. The CDR3 is 15 residues long. J gave up 6 bases and V 0 bases, and 5 bases lay outside the gene matches.

V gene TRBV5-1 combines with J gene TRBJ1-5, with 9 positions matching TRBD1. The germline CDR1 and CDR2 sequences are SGHRS and YFSETQ. This CDR3 contains 15 residues. V trimming: 0 bases; J trimming: 9 bases; junction bases outside the gene matches: 7. The CDR3 DNA is TGCGCCAGCAGCTTGGGGGACAGGGAAGGACGGCCCCAGCATTTT. Encoded protein: CASSLGDREGRPQHF.

This clone was seen once. The chain uses TRBV5-6 and TRBJ2-5; TRBD1 might be the D (6 bases). V dropped 4 bases and J dropped 4 bases, with 11 bases sitting between them. The CDR3 has 13 amino acids. CDR1 SGHDT and CDR2 YYEEEE come from the germline V gene. The CDR3 sequence is CASSGGSPETQYF. CDR3 in DNA: TGTGCCAGCAGCGGGGGCAGCCCAGAGACCCAGTACTTC. Variable domain in full (rest from reference TRBV5-6 and TRBJ2-5): DAGVTQSPTHLIKTRGQQVTLRCSPKSGHDTVSWYQQALGQGPQFIFQYYEEEERQRGNFPDRFSGHQFPNYSSELNVNALLLGDSALYLCASSGGSPETQYFGPGTRLLVL.

The chain has TRBV4-2 and TRBJ2-7; 7 bases match TRBD2. CDR1 LGHNA and CDR2 YNFKEQ come from the germline V gene. This CDR3 is built from 16 residues. J lost 0 bases, V lost 0 bases, and 5 bases had no gene match. CDR3 residues: CASSQDVSGSSYEQYF. In nucleotides, the CDR3 is TGTGCCAGCAGCCAAGATGTTAGCGGGTCCTCCTACGAGCAGTACTTC.

This rearrangement joins TRBV4-3 to TRBJ1-1; possible D gene TRBD1, 6 bases. Germline V lookup: CDR1 LGHNA, CDR2 YSLEER. V was clipped by 0 bases and J by 4 bases, with 12 bases between them. The CDR3 has 15 amino acids. As DNA, the CDR3 is TGCGCCAGCAGCCAAGAATCACAGGGACCCACTGAAGCTTTCTTT. Its protein is CASSQESQGPTEAFF.

The V gene is TRBV7-9, the J gene TRBJ2-3, with 7 bases aligning to TRBD2. V was clipped by 4 bases and J by 2 bases; unmatched bases: 15. The CDR3 has 18 amino acids. Germline assignment: CDR1 SEHNR and CDR2 FQNEAQ (reference sequence). The DNA for the CDR3 is TGTGCCAGCAGCTCCACCGGGGGGTGGTTCAAGAACACAGATACGCAGTATTTT. This sequence encodes CASSSTGGWFKNTDTQYF. The whole variable domain, remainder taken from reference TRBV7-9 and TRBJ2-3, is DTGVSQNPRHKITKRGQNVTFRCDPISEHNRLYWYRQTLGQGPEFLTYFQNEAQLEKSRLLSDRFSAERPKGSFSTLEIQRTEQGDSAMYLCASSSTGGWFKNTDTQYFGPGTRLTVL.

DNA of the CDR3: TGTGCCAGCAGTTACTCACCGGGACAGGGGGCTCCCGGCTACACCTTC. Protein product: CASSYSPGQGAPGYTF. The chain carries TRBV6-5 and TRBJ1-2, with TRBD1 matching 12 bases. Germline V gives CDR1 MNHEY, CDR2 SVGAGI. The CDR3 length is 16 residues. Trimming at V came to 0 bases and at J to 8 bases, leaving 7 bases not matched to a gene.

The rearrangement uses TRBV5-6 and TRBJ1-1, with 9 bases lining up with TRBD1. Germline values: CDR1 SGHDT, CDR2 YYEEEE. Losses at the gene ends were 4 bases for V and 5 bases for J; bases not matched to a gene: 6. This CDR3 contains 14 residues. The chain's CDR3 is CASSTDRGRTEAFF. The CDR3 DNA reads TGTGCCAGCAGCACAGACAGGGGGAGGACTGAAGCTTTCTTT. Filled out from reference TRBV5-6 and TRBJ1-1, the complete variable domain reads DAGVTQSPTHLIKTRGQQVTLRCSPKSGHDTVSWYQQALGQGPQFIFQYYEEEERQRGNFPDRFSGHQFPNYSSELNVNALLLGDSALYLCASSTDRGRTEAFFGQGTRLTVV.

This chain joins TRBV28 and TRBJ1-4; no clear D. CDR1 and CDR2 from the germline V gene are MDHEN and SYDVKM. With 9 bases removed from V and 5 bases from J, the gap between germline ends came to 19 bases. The CDR3 consists of 15 residues. This CDR3 is CASHYTGSGNEKLFF. CDR3 bases: TGTGCCAGTCACTACACGGGATCGGGGAATGAAAAACTGTTTTTT.